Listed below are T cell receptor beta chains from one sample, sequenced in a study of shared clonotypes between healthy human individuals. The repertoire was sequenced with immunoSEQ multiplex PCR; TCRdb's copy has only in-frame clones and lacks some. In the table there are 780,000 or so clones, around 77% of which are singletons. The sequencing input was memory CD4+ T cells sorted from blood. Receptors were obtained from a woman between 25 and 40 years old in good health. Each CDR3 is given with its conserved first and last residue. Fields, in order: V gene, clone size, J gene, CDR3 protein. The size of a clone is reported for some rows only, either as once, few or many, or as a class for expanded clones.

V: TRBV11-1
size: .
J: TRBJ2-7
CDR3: CASSIRDSLSEQYF

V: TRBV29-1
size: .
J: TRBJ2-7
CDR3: CSVADYEQYF

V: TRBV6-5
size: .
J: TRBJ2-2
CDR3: CASSSTGNTGELFF

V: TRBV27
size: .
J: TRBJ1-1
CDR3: CASSPLYRGTLNTEAFF

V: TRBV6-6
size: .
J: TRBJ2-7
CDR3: CASSSGTVTYEQYF

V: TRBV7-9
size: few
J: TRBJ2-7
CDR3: CASSSGTGTYEQYF

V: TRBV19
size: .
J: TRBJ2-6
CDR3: CASSPTTGSSGANVLTF

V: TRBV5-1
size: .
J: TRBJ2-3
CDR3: CASSLERGGTDTQYF

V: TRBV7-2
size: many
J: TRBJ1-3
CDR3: CASSLAEGNTIYF

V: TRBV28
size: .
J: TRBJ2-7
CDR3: CASRGGTGRKSSYEQYF

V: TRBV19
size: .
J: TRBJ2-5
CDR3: CASREGARETQYF

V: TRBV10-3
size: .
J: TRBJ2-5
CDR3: CAISPDTGETQYF

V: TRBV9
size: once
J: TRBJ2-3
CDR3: CASSARTADTQYF

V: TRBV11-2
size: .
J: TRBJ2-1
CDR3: CASSLDRSLAGNEQFF

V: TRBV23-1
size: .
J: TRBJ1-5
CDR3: CASSDRGRQPQHF

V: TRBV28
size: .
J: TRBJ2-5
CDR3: CASSSSGTDYQETQYF

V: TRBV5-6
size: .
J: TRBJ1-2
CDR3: CASSRDSFLTF

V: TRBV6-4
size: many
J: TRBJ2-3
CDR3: CATKTGDGGTDTQYF

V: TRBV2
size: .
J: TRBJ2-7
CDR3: CASSAPSSYEQYF

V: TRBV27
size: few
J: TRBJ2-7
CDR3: CASSSASRDYEQYF

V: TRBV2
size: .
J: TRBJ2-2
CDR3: CASSEQGYTGELFF

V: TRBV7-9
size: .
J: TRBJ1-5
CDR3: CASSLDSQQPQHF

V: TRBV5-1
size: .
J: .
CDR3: CASSLGTSGPSYEQYF

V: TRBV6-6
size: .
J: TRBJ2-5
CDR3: CASRGQGKETQYF

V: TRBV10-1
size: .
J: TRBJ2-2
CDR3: CASSFANTGELFF

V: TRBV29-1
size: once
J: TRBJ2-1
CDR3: CSVIPGLAGYNEQFF

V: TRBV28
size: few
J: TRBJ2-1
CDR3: CASSLVQGITLFF

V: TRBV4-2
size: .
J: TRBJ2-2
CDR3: CASSQDLEGVGTGELFF

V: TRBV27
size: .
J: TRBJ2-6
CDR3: CASMRADGANVLTF

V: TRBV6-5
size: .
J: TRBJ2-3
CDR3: CASSYGTSFTDTQYF

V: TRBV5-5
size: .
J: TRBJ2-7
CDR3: CASSLGPTGPEQYF

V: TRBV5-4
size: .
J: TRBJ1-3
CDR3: CASSWRGKTGNTIYF

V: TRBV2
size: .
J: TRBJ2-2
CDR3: CASRREQSDTGELFF

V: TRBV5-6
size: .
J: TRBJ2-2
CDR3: CASSYRLADTGELFF

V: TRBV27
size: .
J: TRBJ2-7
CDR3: CASRRSGLSDYEQYF

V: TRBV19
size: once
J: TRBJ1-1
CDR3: CASSIVLNTEAFF

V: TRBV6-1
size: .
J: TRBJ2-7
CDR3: CASSDYPTGEQYF

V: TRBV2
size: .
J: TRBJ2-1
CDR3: CASSEVGAGILAGGGEQFF

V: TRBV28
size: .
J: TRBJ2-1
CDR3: CASKAWGREGAYNEQFF

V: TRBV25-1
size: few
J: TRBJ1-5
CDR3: CASGGPGSSQPQHF

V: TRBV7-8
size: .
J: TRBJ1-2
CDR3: CASSLDTGYGYTF

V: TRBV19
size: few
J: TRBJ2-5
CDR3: CATRAVERGETQYF